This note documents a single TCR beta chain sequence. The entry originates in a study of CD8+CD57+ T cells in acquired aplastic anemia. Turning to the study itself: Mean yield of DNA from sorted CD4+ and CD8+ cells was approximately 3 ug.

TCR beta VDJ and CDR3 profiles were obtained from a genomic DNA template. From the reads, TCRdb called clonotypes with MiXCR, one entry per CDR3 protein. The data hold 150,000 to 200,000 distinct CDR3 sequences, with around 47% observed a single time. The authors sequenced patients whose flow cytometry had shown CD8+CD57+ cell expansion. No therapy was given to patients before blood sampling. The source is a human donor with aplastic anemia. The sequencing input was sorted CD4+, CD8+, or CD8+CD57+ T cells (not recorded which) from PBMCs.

CDR3 nucleotide sequence: TGTGCCAGCAGTGAGGCTAGCGGGAGCACAGATACGCAGTATTTT. The encoded protein is CASSEASGSTDTQYF. The J gene is TRBJ2-3, the V gene TRBV2; 8 nucleotides agree with TRBD2. Germline V lookup: CDR1 SNHLY, CDR2 FYNNEI. The CDR3 has 15 residues. V shed 3 bases and J 0 bases; nucleotides not matched to a gene: 2.